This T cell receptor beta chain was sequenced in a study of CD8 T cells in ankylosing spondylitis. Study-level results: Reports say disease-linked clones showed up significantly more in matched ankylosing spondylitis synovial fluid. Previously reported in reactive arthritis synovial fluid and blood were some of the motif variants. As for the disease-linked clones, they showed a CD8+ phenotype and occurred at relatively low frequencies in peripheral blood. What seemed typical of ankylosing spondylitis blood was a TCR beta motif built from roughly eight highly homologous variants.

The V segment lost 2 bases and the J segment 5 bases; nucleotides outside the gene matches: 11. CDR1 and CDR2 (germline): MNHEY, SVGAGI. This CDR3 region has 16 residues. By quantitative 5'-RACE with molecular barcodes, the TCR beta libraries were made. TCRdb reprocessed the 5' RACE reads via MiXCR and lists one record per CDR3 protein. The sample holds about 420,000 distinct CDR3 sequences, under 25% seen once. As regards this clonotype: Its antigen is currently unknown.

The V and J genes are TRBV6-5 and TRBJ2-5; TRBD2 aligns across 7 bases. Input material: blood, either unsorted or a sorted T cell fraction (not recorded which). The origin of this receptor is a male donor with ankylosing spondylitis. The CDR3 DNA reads TGTGCCAGCAGTTACGGGAGAGCGGGACGGTGGGAGACCCAGTACTTC. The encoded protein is CASSYGRAGRWETQYF.